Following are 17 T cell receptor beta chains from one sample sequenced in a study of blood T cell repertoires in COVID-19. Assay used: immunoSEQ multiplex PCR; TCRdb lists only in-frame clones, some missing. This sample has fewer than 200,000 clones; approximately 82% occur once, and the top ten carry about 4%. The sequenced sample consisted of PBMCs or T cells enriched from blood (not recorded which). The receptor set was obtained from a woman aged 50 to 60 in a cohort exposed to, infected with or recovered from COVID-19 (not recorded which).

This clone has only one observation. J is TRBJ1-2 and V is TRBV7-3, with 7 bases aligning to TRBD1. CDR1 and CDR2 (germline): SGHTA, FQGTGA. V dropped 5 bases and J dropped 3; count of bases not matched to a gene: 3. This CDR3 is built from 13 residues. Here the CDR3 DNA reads TGTGCCAGCAGCCTCACAGGGGACTATGGCTACACCTTC. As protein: CASSLTGDYGYTF.

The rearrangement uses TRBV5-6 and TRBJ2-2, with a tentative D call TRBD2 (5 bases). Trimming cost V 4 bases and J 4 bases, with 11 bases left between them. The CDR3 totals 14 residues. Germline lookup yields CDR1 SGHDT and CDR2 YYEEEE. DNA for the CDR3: TGTGCCAGCAGCCCACACCGGGGCACCGGGGAGCTGTTTTTT. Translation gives CASSPHRGTGELFF.

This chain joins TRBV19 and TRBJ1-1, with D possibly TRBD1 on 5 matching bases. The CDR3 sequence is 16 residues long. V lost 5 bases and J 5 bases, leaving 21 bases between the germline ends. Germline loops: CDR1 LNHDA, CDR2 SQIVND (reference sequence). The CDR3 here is CASSSPGLTGGTEAFF. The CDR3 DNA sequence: TGTGCCAGTAGTTCCCCGGGGCTCACCGGGGGAACTGAAGCTTTCTTT.

The CDR3 DNA reads TGTGCCAGCTCAGGGGAGGGAAACATTCAGTACTTC. Translating gives CASSGEGNIQYF. The genes are TRBV18 and TRBJ2-4; 7 bases match TRBD2. Germline V gene data show CDR1 as KGHSH and CDR2 as LQKENI. V shed 5 bases, J shed 6 bases, and the junction held 1 base outside the gene matches. This CDR3 has 12 residues.

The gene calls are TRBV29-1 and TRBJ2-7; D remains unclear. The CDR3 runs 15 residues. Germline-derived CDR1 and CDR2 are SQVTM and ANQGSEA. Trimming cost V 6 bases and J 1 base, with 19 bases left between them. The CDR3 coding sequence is TGCAGCGTCCTAAGGCCAGGCGCCACATCCTACGAGCAGTACTTC. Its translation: CSVLRPGATSYEQYF.

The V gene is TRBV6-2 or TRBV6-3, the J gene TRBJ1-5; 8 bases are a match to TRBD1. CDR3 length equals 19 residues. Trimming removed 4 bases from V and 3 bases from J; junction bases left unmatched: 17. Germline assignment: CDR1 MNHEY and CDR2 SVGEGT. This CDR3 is CASSFHYIQGADFNQPQHF. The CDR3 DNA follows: TGTGCCAGCAGTTTTCATTATATTCAGGGGGCGGACTTCAATCAGCCCCAGCATTTT.

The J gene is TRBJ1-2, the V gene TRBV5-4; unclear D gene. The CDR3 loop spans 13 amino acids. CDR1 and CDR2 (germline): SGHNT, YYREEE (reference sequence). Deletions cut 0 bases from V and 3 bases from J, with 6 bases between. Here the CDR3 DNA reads TGTGCCAGCAGCTTGGACAAGTACTATGGCTACACCTTC. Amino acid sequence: CASSLDKYYGYTF.

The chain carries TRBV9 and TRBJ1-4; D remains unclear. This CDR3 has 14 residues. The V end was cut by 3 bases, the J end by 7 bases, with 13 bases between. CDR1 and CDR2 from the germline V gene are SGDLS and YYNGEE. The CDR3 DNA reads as TGTGCCAGCAGCGCCACAGACTACGGTGAAAAACTGTTTTTT. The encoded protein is CASSATDYGEKLFF.

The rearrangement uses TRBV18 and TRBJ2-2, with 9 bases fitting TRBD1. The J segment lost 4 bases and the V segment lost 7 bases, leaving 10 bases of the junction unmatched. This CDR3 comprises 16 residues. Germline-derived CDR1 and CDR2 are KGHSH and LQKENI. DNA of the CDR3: TGTGCCAGCTTCGAACAGGGGGCATTGGGCACCGGGGAGCTGTTTTTT. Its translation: CASFEQGALGTGELFF.

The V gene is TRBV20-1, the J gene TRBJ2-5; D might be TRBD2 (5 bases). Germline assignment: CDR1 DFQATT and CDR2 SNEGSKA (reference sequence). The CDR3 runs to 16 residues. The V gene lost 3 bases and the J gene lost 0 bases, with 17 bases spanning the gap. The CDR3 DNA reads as TGCAGTGCTAGTAGGAGCCTAGCAGCGTACCAAGAGACCCAGTACTTC. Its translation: CSASRSLAAYQETQYF.

CDR3: CASSLGQVGSGYTF. The CDR3 DNA sequence: TGCGCCAGCAGCTTGGGACAGGTCGGGTCCGGCTACACCTTC. The chain has TRBV5-1 and TRBJ1-2; tentative D call: TRBD1 (6 bases). With 0 bases removed from V and 8 bases from J, the gap between germline ends came to 14 bases. Germline V CDR1 and CDR2: SGHRS, YFSETQ. The CDR3 consists of 14 residues.

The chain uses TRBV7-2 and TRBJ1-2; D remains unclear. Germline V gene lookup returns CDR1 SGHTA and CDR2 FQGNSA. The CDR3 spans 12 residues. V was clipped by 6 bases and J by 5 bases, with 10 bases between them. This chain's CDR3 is CASSYGIYGYTF. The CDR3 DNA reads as TGTGCCAGCAGTTATGGCATTTATGGCTACACCTTC.

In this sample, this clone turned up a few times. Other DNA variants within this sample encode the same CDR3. The DNA of the CDR3 is TGTGCCAGCTCACCAGAGGCAGGGGGTATCTACGAGCAGTACTTC. Translating it yields CASSPEAGGIYEQYF. V is TRBV18 and J is TRBJ2-7; 7 bases are a match to TRBD1. The CDR3 has 15 amino acids. Germline V gene lookup returns CDR1 KGHSH and CDR2 LQKENI. V gave up 2 bases and J gave up 3 bases; unmatched junction bases: 7.

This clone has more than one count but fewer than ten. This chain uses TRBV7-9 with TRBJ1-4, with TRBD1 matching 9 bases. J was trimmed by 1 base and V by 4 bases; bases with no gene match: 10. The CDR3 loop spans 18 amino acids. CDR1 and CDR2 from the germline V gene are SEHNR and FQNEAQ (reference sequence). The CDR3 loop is CASSSPRGQGLTNEKLFF. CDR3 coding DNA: TGTGCCAGCAGCTCACCAAGGGGACAGGGCCTAACTAATGAAAAACTGTTTTTT.

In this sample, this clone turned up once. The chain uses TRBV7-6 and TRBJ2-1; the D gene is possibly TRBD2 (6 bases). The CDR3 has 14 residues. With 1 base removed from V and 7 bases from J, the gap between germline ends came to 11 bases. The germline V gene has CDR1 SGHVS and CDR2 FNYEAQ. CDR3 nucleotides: TGTGCCAGCAGCTTAGTGGTCGGGGGAAATGAGCAGTTCTTC. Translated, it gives CASSLVVGGNEQFF.

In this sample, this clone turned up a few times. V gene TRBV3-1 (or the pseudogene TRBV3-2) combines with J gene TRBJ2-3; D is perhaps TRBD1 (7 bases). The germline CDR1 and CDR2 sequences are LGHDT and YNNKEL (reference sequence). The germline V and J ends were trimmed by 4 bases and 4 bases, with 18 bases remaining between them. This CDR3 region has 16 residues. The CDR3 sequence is CASSLGGGYGADTQYF. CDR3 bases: TGTGCCAGCAGCCTCGGAGGGGGCTACGGGGCAGATACGCAGTATTTT.

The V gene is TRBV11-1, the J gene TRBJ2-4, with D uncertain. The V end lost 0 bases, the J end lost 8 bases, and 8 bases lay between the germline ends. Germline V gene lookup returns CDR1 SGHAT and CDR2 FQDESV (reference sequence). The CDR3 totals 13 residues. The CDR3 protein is CASSLAREDIQYF. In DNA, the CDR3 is TGTGCCAGCAGCTTAGCCCGAGAGGACATTCAGTACTTC.